The present entry profiles one T cell receptor (beta chain) with its context. The CDR3 extends over 15 amino acids. Trimming cost V 3 bases and J 0 bases, with 12 bases left between them. Germline V gene sequence: CDR1 LGHDT, CDR2 YNNKEL (reference sequence). The sample originates from a study of control samples from healthy donors and cancer patients. Profiling relied on immunoSEQ multiplex PCR, and the TCRdb table lists in-frame clones only, not all of them. The table lists around 94,000 clones, approximately 86% of them singletons. This TCR was sampled from a woman aged 50 to 65 in good health. The specimen was blood. The chain carries TRBV3-1 (or the pseudogene TRBV3-2) and TRBJ2-7; either TRBD1 or TRBD2 may supply D (5 bases each). The CDR3 spells CASSQEPGSSYEQYF. The CDR3 nucleotides are TGTGCCAGCAGCCAGGAGCCAGGGAGCTCCTACGAGCAGTACTTC.